This T cell receptor (beta chain) was profiled in a study of blood T cell repertoires in COVID-19 (dated by TCRdb to 2020 to 2022). With regard to the full study: Samples covering the acute and convalescent phases of COVID-19 were provided by collaborators in the United States, Italy and Spain. The prospective study material was composed of cDNA or gDNA derived from T cells, B-cell-depleted T cells, or PBMCs. Deeply sampled blood TCRbeta repertoires from subjects exposed to, actively infected with, or recovered from COVID-19 were included in the dataset. A freely available public database, intended as a resource for researchers studying the immune response to SARS-CoV-2, is where the repertoires were released. The samples were drawn from the first 160 participants of the ongoing ImmuneRACE study and from under 1,500 subjects provided by 6 global collaborators. The sample metadata nearly always contained a de-identified subject ID, COVID-19 status, age in years and sex. Where available, HLA class I and class II types were taken from metadata supplied by the sample provider and were not determined by assay-based typing. Overall study results and their limits: The quantity of clinical and demographic metadata differed by source and by participant and was supplied without curation.

TCRbeta CDR3 regions were amplified from genomic DNA by means of the immunoSEQ Assay, a bias-controlled multiplex PCR. The paper's processing steps were these. The number of nucleated cells in each sample was estimated by amplification of reference gene primers within the assay. To quantify the absolute abundance of each unique TCRbeta CDR3 rearrangement, sequence reads were collapsed and filtered. For each sample, productive Simpson clonality was calculated by taking the square root of Simpson's diversity index across productive rearrangements. TCRdb obtained this table from immuneACCESS and retained in-frame rearrangements with V and J assigned. These tables miss some clones; where compared with another copy, unresolved V genes account for less than half of the shortfall, and the remainder is unexplained. The V and J calls and clone size are taken from that table; D and trimming were inferred from the DNA. Within this sample are 150,000 to 200,000 clones, with 88% of them counted one time only. The biggest ten clones account for roughly 10% of the sample.

As regards this clone: The target of this receptor is not known. No much larger clone is present one base from it, and per-base qualities are unavailable.

Participants in the prospective study were enrolled through a virtual design, were aged roughly 18 to 100 years, and lived in approximately 25 United States geographic areas. In the prospective study, cohorts were assigned on the basis of participant-reported clinical history obtained from a screening survey and a study questionnaire. For ImmuneRACE Cohort 3, a participant was defined as recovered based on two consecutive negative NP/OP PCR tests, clearance by a healthcare professional, or resolution of symptoms. In the prospective study, whole blood, serum and a nasopharyngeal or oropharyngeal swab were collected from each participant by mobile phlebotomists. Participants in the prospective study had the option to provide additional blood draws and questionnaires over an approximately 2-month period. Before DNA extraction, prospective study blood samples were shipped either frozen or at room temperature.

CDR1 and CDR2 are read off the germline V gene as LGHNA and YSLEER. The cysteine opens and the phenylalanine closes a CDR3 of 18 amino acids. The retained sequence is limited to the CDR3, 54 bases, with the frame set at the first base. The germline V end is reduced by 4 bases and the J end by 0 bases; junction bases left unmatched: 13. The sequence links TRBV4-3 to TRBJ1-1; 8 bases in the middle match TRBD1. The sequencing input was PBMCs or T cells enriched from blood (not recorded which). The TCR comes from a woman aged 18-29 years who had recovered from COVID-19. The nucleotide sequence is TGCGCCAGCAGCCGGGACCAGGGGGCATCGTTAGTGAACACTGAAGCTTTCTTT. It encodes CASSRDQGASLVNTEAFF.